The following is a TCR beta chain sequence with its context. The data derive from a study of blood T cell repertoires in COVID-19. The wider study: Specimens from acute and convalescent COVID-19 originated in the United States, Italy and Spain. PBMCs, B-cell-depleted T cells, or T cells were the source of the cDNA or gDNA that made up the material.

Per the original data handling: Researchers report that nucleated cell counts were estimated from reference gene primer amplification. Data came from immunoSEQ multiplex PCR; TCRdb stores just in-frame clones and leaves some out. D and trimming come from the DNA, and the V and J calls and clone size come from that table. The sample consists of roughly 240,000 clones, roughly 80% of them appearing once. J gave up 6 bases and V 2 bases, and 8 bases lay outside the gene matches. Per the germline V gene, CDR1 is MNHEY and CDR2 is SVGAGI. This CDR3 spans 16 amino acids. The rearrangement links TRBV6-5 to TRBJ2-3, with 10 bases fitting TRBD2. This sequence was found in a woman in her seventies with acute or convalescent COVID-19. Specimen: peripheral blood. The CDR3 loop reads CASSYRGSGGLDTQYF. As DNA, the CDR3 is TGTGCCAGCAGTTACCGGGGTAGCGGGGGGCTTGATACGCAGTATTTT.